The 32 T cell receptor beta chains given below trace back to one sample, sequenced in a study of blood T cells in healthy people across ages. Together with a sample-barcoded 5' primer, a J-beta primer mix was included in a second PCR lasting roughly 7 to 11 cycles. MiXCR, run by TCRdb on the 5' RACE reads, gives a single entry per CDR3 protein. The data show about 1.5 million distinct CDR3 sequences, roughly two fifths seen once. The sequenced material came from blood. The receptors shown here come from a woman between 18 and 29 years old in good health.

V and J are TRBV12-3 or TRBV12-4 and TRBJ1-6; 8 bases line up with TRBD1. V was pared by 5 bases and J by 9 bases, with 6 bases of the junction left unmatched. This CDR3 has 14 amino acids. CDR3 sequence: CASSLGQGISPLHF. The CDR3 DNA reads TGTGCCAGCAGTCTAGGACAGGGAATTTCACCCCTCCACTTT.

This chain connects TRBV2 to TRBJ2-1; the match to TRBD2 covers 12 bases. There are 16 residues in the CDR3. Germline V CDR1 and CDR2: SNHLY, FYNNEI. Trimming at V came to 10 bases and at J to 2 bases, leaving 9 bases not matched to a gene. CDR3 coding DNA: TGTGCCATTCCGGGTGGACTAGCGGGAACCTACAATGAGCAGTTCTTC. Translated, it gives CAIPGGLAGTYNEQFF.

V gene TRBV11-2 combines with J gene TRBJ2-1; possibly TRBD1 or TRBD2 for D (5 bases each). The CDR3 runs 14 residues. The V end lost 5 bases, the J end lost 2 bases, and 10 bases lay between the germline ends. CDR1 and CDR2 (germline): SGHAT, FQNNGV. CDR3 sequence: CASSPVGAYNEQFF. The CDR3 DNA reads TGTGCCAGCAGCCCCGTGGGGGCCTACAATGAGCAGTTCTTC. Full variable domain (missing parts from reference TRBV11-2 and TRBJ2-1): EAGVAQSPRYKIIEKRQSVAFWCNPISGHATLYWYQQILGQGPKLLIQFQNNGVVDDSQLPKDRFSAERLKGVDSTLKIQPAKLEDSAVYLCASSPVGAYNEQFFGPGTRLTVL.

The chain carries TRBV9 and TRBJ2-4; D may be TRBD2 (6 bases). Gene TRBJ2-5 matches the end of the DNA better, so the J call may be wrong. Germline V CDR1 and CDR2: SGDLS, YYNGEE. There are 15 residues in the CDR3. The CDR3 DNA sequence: TGTGCCAGCAGCGTACGGGGGACCAATAAAGAGACCCAGTACTTC. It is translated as CASSVRGTNKETQYF.

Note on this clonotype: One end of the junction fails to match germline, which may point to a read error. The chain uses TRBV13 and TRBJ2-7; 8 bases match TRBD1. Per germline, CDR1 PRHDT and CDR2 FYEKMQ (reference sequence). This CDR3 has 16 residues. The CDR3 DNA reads TGTGCCAGCAGCTTCGGCCTGCAGGGGGCTTTCTACAAGCAGTACTTC. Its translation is CASSFGLQGAFYKQYF.

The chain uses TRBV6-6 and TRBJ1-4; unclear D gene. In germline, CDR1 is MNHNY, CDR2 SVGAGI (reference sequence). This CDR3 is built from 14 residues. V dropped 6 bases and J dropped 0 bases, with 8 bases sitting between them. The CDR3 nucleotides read TGTGCCAGCAGGGACGGAACAACTAATGAAAAACTGTTTTTT. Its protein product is CASRDGTTNEKLFF.

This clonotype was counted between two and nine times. The CDR3 reads CATSSAISREQYF. In DNA, the CDR3 is TGTGCCACCAGCAGCGCGATTTCCAGAGAGCAGTACTTC. The J gene is TRBJ2-5, the V gene TRBV15; D call uncertain. The V gene's germline CDR1 is LNHNV and CDR2 YYDKDF (reference sequence). The CDR3 sequence is 13 residues long. V was clipped by 3 bases and J by 11 bases, with 16 bases between them.

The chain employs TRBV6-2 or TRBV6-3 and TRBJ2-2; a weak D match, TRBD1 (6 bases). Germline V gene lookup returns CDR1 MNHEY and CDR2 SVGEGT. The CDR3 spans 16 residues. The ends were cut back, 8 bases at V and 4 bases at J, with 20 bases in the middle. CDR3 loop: CASVRDTLRFTGELFF. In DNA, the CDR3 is TGTGCCAGCGTCAGGGACACCTTAAGATTCACCGGGGAGCTGTTTTTT.

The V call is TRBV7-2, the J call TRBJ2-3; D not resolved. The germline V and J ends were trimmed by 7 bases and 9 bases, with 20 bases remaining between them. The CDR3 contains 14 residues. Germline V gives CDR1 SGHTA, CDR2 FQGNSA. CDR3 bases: TGTGCCAGCAACGTTAGGGTAACAAGGGAAACGCAGTATTTT. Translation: CASNVRVTRETQYF.

CDR3 DNA: TGTGCCAGCCGAGGGGGGATGGCGGGGGGGGCAGATACGCAGTATTTT. Translation gives CASRGGMAGGADTQYF. The chain recombines TRBV27 with TRBJ2-3, with 9 bases matching TRBD2. The V gene's germline CDR1 is MNHEY and CDR2 SMNVEV (reference sequence). V was pared by 8 bases and J by 4 bases, with 13 bases of the junction left unmatched. This CDR3 spans 16 amino acids.

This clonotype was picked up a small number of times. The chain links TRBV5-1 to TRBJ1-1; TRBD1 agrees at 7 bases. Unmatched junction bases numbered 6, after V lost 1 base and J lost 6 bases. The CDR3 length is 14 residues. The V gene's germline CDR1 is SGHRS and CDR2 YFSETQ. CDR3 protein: CASSLSQGDSEAFF. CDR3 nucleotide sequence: TGCGCCAGCAGCTTGAGCCAGGGGGATTCTGAAGCTTTCTTT.

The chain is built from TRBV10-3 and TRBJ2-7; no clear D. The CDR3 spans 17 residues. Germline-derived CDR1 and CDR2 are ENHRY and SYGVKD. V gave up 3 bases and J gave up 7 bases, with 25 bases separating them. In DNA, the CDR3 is TGTGCCATCAGTGACTTCTCAGGCAGCCGTTTGGGCAATGAGCAGTACTTC. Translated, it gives CAISDFSGSRLGNEQYF.

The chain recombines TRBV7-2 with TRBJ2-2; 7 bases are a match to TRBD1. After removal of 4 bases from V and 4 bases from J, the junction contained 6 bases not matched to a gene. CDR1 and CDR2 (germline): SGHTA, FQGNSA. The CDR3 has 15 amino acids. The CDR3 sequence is CASSSSGGRTGELFF. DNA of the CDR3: TGTGCCAGCAGCTCCTCAGGGGGTCGCACCGGGGAGCTGTTTTTT.

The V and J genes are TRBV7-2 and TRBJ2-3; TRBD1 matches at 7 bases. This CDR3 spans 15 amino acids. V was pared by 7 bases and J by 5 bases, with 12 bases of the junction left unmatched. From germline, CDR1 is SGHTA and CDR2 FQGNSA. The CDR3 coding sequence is TGTGCCAGCACCGTCTTCGGGGACAGTCTAGATACGCAGTATTTT. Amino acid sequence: CASTVFGDSLDTQYF. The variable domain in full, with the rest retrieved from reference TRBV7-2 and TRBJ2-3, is GAGVSQSPSNKVTEKGKDVELRCDPISGHTALYWYRQSLGQGLEFLIYFQGNSAPDKSGLPSDRFSAERTGGSVSTLTIQRTQQEDSAVYLCASTVFGDSLDTQYFGPGTRLTVL.

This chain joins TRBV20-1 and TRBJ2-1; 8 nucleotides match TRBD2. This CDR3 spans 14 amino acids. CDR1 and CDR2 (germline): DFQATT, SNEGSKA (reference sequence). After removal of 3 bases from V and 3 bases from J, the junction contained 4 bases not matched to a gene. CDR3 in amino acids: CSASTGGNYNEQFF. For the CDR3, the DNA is TGCAGTGCTAGTACGGGAGGGAACTACAATGAGCAGTTCTTC.

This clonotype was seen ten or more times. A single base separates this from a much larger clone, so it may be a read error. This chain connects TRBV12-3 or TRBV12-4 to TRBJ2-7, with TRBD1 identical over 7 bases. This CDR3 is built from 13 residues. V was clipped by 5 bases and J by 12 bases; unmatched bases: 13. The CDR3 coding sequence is TGTGCCAGCAGTCGCCTCGAGGGGGCCGTACGGTACTTC. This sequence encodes CASSRLEGAVRYF.

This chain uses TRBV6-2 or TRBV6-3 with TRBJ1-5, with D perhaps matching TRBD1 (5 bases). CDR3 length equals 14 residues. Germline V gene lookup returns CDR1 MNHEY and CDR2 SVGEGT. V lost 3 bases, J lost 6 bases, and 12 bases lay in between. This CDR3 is CASSYRGEGQPQHF. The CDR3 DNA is TGTGCCAGCAGTTATCGAGGGGAGGGTCAGCCCCAGCATTTT.

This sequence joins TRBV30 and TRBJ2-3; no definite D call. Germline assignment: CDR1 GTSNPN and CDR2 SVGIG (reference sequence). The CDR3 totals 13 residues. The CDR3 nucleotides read TGTGCACAAAGCAGGCGGTACACAGATACGCAGTATTTT. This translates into CAQSRRYTDTQYF. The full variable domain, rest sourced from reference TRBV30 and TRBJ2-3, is SQTIHQWPATLVQPVGSPLSLECTVEGTSNPNLYWYRQAAGRGLQLLFYSVGIGQISSEVPQNLSASRPQDRQFILSSKKLLLSDSGFYLCAQSRRYTDTQYFGPGTRLTVL.

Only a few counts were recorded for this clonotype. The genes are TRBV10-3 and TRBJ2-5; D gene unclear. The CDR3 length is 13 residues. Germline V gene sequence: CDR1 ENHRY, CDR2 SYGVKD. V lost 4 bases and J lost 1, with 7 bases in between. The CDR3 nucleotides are TGTGCCATCAGTGCAGACACCCAAGAGACCCAGTACTTC. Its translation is CAISADTQETQYF.

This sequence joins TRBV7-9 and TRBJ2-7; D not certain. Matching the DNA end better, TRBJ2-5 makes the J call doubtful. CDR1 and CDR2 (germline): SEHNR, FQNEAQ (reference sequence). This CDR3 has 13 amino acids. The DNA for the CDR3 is TGTGCCAGCAGCTTAATCAGACTGGAGACCCAGTACTTC. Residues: CASSLIRLETQYF.

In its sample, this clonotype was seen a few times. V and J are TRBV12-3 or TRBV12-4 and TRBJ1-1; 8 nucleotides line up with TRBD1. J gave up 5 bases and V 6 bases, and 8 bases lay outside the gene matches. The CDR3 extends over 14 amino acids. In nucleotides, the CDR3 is TGTGCCAGCAGGGGGACAGGTGGCGGGACTGAAGCTTTCTTT. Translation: CASRGTGGGTEAFF.

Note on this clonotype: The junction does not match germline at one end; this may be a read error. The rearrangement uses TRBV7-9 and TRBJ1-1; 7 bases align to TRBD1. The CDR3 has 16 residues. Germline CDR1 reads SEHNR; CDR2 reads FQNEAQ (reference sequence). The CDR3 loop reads CASSLGTGLGLTGAFF. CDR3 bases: TGTGCCAGCAGCTTAGGGACAGGATTGGGCTTGACTGGAGCTTTCTTT. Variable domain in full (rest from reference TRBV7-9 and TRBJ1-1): DTGVSQNPRHKITKRGQNVTFRCDPISEHNRLYWYRQTLGQGPEFLTYFQNEAQLEKSRLLSDRFSAERPKGSFSTLEIQRTEQGDSAMYLCASSLGTGLGLTGAFFGQGTRLTVV.

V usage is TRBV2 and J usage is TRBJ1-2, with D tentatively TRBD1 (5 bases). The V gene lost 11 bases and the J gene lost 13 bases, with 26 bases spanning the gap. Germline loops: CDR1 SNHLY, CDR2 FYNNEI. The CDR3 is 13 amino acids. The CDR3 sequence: CACVLGVLPPFTF. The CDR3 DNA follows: TGTGCCTGTGTTTTAGGGGTCCTACCGCCCTTCACCTTC.

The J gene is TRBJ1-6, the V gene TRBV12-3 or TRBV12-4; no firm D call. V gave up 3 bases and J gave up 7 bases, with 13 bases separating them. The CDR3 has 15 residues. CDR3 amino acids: CASSFGTESNSPLHF. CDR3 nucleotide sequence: TGTGCCAGCAGTTTTGGTACGGAATCCAATTCACCCCTCCACTTT.

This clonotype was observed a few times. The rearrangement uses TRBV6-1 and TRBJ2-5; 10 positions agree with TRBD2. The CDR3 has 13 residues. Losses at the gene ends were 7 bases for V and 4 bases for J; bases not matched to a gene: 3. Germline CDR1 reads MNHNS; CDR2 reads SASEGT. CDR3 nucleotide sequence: TGTGCCAGCATCAGGACTAGCGGAGAGACCCAGTACTTC. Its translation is CASIRTSGETQYF.

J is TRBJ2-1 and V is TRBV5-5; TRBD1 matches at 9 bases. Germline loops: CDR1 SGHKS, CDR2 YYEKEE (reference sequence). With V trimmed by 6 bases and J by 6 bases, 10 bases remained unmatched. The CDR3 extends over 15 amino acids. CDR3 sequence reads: CASNNPGTGSNEQFF. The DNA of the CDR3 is TGTGCCAGCAACAACCCCGGGACAGGGTCCAATGAGCAGTTCTTC.

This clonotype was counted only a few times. In DNA, the CDR3 is TGCAGTGCCCGAGTCGGGGGAGATACGCAGTATTTT. Protein: CSARVGGDTQYF. The genes are TRBV20-1 and TRBJ2-3, with a tentative D call TRBD2 (6 bases). The CDR3 sequence is 12 residues long. Germline V CDR1 and CDR2: DFQATT, SNEGSKA (reference sequence). With 6 bases removed from V and 5 bases from J, the gap between germline ends came to 12 bases.

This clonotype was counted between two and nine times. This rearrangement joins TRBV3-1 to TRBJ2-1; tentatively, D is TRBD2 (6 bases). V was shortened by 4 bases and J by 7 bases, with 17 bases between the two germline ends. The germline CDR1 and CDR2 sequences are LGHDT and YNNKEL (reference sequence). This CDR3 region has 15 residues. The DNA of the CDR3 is TGTGCCAGCAGCCCCCCGGGACTTCGGATGAATGAGCAGTTCTTC. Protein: CASSPPGLRMNEQFF.

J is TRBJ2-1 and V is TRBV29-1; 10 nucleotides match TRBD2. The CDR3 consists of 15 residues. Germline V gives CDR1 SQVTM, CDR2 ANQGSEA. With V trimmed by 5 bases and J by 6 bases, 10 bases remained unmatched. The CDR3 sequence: CSVPKAGGRLNEQFF. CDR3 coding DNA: TGCAGCGTTCCCAAAGCGGGGGGGCGGCTCAATGAGCAGTTCTTC.

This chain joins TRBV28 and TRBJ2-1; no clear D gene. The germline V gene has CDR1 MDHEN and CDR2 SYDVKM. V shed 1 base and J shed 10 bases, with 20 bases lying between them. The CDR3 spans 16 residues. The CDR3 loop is CASSLSMFKPSYEQFF. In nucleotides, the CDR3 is TGTGCCAGCAGTTTATCGATGTTTAAGCCCTCCTACGAGCAGTTCTTC.

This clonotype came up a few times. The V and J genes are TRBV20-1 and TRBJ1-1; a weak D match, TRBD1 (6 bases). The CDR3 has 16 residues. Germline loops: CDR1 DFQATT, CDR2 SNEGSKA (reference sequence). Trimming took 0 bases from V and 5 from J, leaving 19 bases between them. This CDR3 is CSARDWFGGQRTEAFF. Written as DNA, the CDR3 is TGCAGTGCTAGAGATTGGTTTGGTGGACAGAGGACTGAAGCTTTCTTT.

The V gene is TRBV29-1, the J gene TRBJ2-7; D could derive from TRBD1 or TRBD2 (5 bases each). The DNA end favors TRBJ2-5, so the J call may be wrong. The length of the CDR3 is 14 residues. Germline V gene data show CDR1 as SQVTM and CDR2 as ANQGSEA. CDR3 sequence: CSVLGQARGKTQYF. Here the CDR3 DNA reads TGCAGCGTACTTGGACAAGCCCGGGGAAAGACCCAGTACTTC.